The source of this TCR beta chain is a study of identical twins. V lost 3 bases and J lost 5; bases outside the gene matches: 7. CDR1 and CDR2 from the germline V gene are DFQATT and SNEGSKA (reference sequence). This CDR3 is 15 amino acids long. TCRdb passed the 5' RACE reads through MiXCR, listing each CDR3 protein once. The data contain roughly 710,000 distinct CDR3 sequences, around 6% of them singletons. At least ten counts were recorded for this clonotype. What was sequenced was naive T cells sorted from blood. The clonotype was recovered from a man aged 18-30 years in good health. The chain joins TRBV20-1 to TRBJ2-1; 10 bases map to TRBD2. For the CDR3, the DNA is TGCAGTGCTAGGGGAGCGGGAGGGTACCACAATGAGCAGTTCTTC. Residues: CSARGAGGYHNEQFF.